This T cell receptor beta chain was sequenced for a study of blood T cell repertoires in COVID-19. Study context: The study drew acute and convalescent COVID-19 samples from the United States, Italy and Spain. T cells, B-cell-depleted T cells, or PBMCs supplied cDNA or gDNA.

Original handling: Reference gene primer amplification in the assay estimated nucleated cell counts. The assay was immunoSEQ multiplex PCR, and TCRdb's table has in-frame clones only and misses some. The V and J calls and clone size were taken over from that table, and D and trimming were inferred from the DNA. This table holds about 250,000 clones, around 90% found once. Germline lookup yields CDR1 KGHSH and CDR2 LQKENI. The length of the CDR3 is 12 residues. Between the trimmed V and J ends, which lost 2 bases and 5 bases, there was a span of 5 bases. This sequence originates from a woman in her twenties or thirties with acute or convalescent COVID-19. Sequenced input: peripheral blood. The chain joins TRBV18 to TRBJ2-3; D gene unclear. CDR3 loop: CASSPFIDTQYF. The CDR3 nucleotides read TGTGCCAGCTCACCATTTATAGATACGCAGTATTTT.